Below, one TCR beta chain is given with its context. Its antigen is undetermined. CDR1 and CDR2 (germline): SEHNR, FQNEAQ (reference sequence). This CDR3 has 14 residues. V lost 1 base and J 5 bases, leaving 11 bases between the germline ends. Data came from immunoSEQ multiplex PCR; TCRdb stores just in-frame clones and leaves some out. The sample carries around 120,000 clones, around 88% recorded once. This sample is drawn from a study of identifying expanded T cells in peripheral blood. Study results and limitations: Over two and four weeks, about 15 and 18 clones changed, versus 1.2 between replicates. Across healthy donors, higher total template counts meant significantly greater approximately two-week count variance.

The sequenced sample consisted of blood. This clonotype was sampled from a person aged 18 to 75 in good health. This chain connects TRBV7-9 to TRBJ1-1; D uncertain. In DNA form, the CDR3 reads TGTGCCAGCAGCTTAGAGGGTTACGGAACTGAAGCTTTCTTT. Its protein product is CASSLEGYGTEAFF.